Sequencing of this T cell receptor beta chain was carried out in a study of cytomegalovirus exposure and HLA in healthy donors. Study-wide background: A previous analysis identified 95 million to 130 million unique TCR beta sequences derived from about 180 million T cells. Whole-study results and caveats: The authors later found HLA-associated TCR beta chains more clonally expanded than equally common others. Per a prior analysis, the majority of TCR beta V segments were productive roughly 90% or roughly 30% of the time. 150 to 200 TCR beta chains were listed as cytomegalovirus-associated.

With regard to this clone: The antigen remains undetermined.

The germline V gene has CDR1 SGHNT and CDR2 YYREEE (reference sequence). CDR3 length equals 14 residues. The V gene end was trimmed by 4 bases and the J gene end by 6 bases; junction bases not matched to a gene: 6. The PCR made use of 60 Vbeta and 13 Jbeta primers. Profiled with immunoSEQ multiplex PCR; TCRdb holds only in-frame clones, not every one. The repertoire has approximately 130,000 clones, approximately 78% of them found once; the top ten carry around 7.8%. The receptor's source is a woman aged 50 to 65 in good health and CMV-seropositive. The sequencing input was PBMCs. The chain couples TRBV5-4 to TRBJ2-1; 8 bases line up with TRBD2. CDR3 region: CASSLGLVGNEQFF. CDR3 DNA sequence: TGTGCCAGCAGCCTGGGACTAGTTGGCAATGAGCAGTTCTTC. The whole variable domain, filled in from reference TRBV5-4 and TRBJ2-1, reads ETGVTQSPTHLIKTRGQQVTLRCSSQSGHNTVSWYQQALGQGPQFIFQYYREEENGRGNFPPRFSGLQFPNYSSELNVNALELDDSALYLCASSLGLVGNEQFFGPGTRLTVL.